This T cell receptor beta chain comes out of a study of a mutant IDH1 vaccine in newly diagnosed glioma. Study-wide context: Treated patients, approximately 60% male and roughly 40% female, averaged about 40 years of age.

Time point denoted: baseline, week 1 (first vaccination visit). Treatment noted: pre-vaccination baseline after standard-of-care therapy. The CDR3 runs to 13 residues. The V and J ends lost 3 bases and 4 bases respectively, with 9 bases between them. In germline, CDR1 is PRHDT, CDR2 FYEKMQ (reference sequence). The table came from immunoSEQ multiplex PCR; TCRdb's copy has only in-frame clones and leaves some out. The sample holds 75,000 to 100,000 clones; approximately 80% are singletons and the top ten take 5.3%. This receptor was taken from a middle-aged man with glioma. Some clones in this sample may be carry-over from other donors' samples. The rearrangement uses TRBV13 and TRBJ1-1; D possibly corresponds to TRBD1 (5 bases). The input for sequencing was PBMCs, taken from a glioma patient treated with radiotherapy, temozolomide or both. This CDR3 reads CASSFLDSTEAFF. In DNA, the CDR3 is TGTGCCAGCAGCTTCCTTGACAGCACTGAAGCTTTCTTT. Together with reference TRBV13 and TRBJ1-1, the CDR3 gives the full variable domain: AAGVIQSPRHLIKEKRETATLKCYPIPRHDTVYWYQQGPGQDPQFLISFYEKMQSDKGSIPDRFSAQQFSDYHSELNMSSLELGDSALYFCASSFLDSTEAFFGQGTRLTVV.